A selection of T cell receptor beta chains follows, all from one sample in a study of cytomegalovirus exposure and HLA in healthy donors. Repertoires were generated with immunoSEQ multiplex PCR, while TCRdb's copy carries only in-frame clones and drops some. Seen here are 90,000 or so clones, roughly four fifths observed once, and the top ten hold roughly 3.8%. The sample was PBMCs. These receptor sequences come from a man over 45 in good health and CMV-seronegative. Both conserved end residues are part of each CDR3. The D gene is left open where the match is weak. Rows may omit the clone size; those that give it use once, few, many or a size class.

TRBJ2-7 | TRBV15 | NA | NA | TGTGCCACCAGCAGACGGGGGGCAGGGGCCTACGAGCAGTACTTC | CATSRRGAGAYEQYF
TRBJ2-7 | TRBV28 | NA | NA | TGTGCCAGCAGTTCCGGGACCGGGACACCCTACGAGCAGTACTTC | CASSSGTGTPYEQYF
TRBJ1-3 | TRBV5-1 | NA | NA | TGCGCCAGCAGCTACGAAGGGACACCGGAATCTGGAAACACCATATATTTT | CASSYEGTPESGNTIYF
TRBJ2-1 | TRBV7-2 | NA | TRBD2 | TGTGCCAGCAGCCTATCGGGCAGCGGGAGGGCGGGTGATGAGCAGTTCTTC | CASSLSGSGRAGDEQFF
TRBJ2-1 | TRBV9 | once | NA | TGTGCCAGCAGCCCAGATGGGGGAGGAGGGTATGAGCAGTTCTTC | CASSPDGGGGYEQFF
TRBJ2-7 | TRBV6-5 | NA | NA | TGTGCCAGCAGTTACTCGCGGGAGCAGTACTTC | CASSYSREQYF
TRBJ2-7 | TRBV29-1 | few | NA | TGCAGCGTTGAAGGAGATCGCGGCGGCTTCTACGAGCAGTACTTC | CSVEGDRGGFYEQYF
TRBJ1-1 | TRBV30 | NA | NA | TGTGCCGGGGACACGATGAACACTGAAGCTTTCTTT | CAGDTMNTEAFF
TRBJ2-1 | TRBV5-1 | NA | TRBD2 | TGCGCCAGCAGCCGTACAGGGACTAGCGGGAACTACAATGAGCAGTTCTTC | CASSRTGTSGNYNEQFF
TRBJ2-5 | TRBV18 | NA | NA | TGTGCCAGCTCACCACCGAGTCAAGAGACCCAGTACTTC | CASSPPSQETQYF
TRBJ2-5 | TRBV10-1 | NA | TRBD2 | TGCGCCACCCCCATCTCTTGGCGGGAGGGCACAGAGACCCAGTACTTC | CATPISWREGTETQYF
TRBJ1-1 | TRBV9 | NA | NA | TGTGCCAGCAGTTTTCTGGGAGACATGAACACTGAAGCTTTCTTT | CASSFLGDMNTEAFF
TRBJ2-1 | TRBV18 | NA | TRBD2 | TGTGCCAGCTCATCGCTAGCGGGAGAATATGAGCAGTTCTTC | CASSSLAGEYEQFF
TRBJ1-1 | TRBV5-1 | NA | NA | TGCGCCAGCAGCTATCAGGGTTCTGAAGCTTTCTTT | CASSYQGSEAFF
TRBJ1-2 | TRBV4-2 | NA | NA | TGTGCCAGCAGCCAAGATACGGGGCAGGGGTGGAACTATGGCTACACCTTC | CASSQDTGQGWNYGYTF
TRBJ2-7 | TRBV7-9 | NA | NA | TGTGCCAGCAGCTTAGTCGGGGACACCTCCTACGAGCAGTACTTC | CASSLVGDTSYEQYF
TRBJ2-7 | TRBV10-3 | NA | NA | TGTGCCATCAGTGATCCGCCCGGTGGCTACGAGCAGTACTTC | CAISDPPGGYEQYF
TRBJ2-3 | TRBV7-9 | NA | NA | TGTGCCAGCAGCCCTACGGCCTCCGGGGATACGCAGTATTTT | CASSPTASGDTQYF
TRBJ2-3 | TRBV11-2 | NA | NA | TGTGCCAGCAGCTCCCGAGCTAGCGTCTCCGGGACAGATACGCAGTATTTT | CASSSRASVSGTDTQYF
TRBJ1-1 | TRBV7-2 | NA | TRBD1 | TGTGCCAGCAGCTCCAAAAGACAGGGAACTGAAGCTTTCTTT | CASSSKRQGTEAFF
TRBJ2-7 | TRBV11-1 | NA | TRBD1 | TGTGCCAGCAGCTCGGCAGGGGGCAACTCCTACGAGCAGTACTTC | CASSSAGGNSYEQYF